This entry concerns a single T cell receptor beta chain. This clonotype was observed a handful of times. The clone's antigen remains unknown. The sample holds no much larger clone one base away, and base qualities are not on file. These data originate in a study of blood T cells in healthy people across ages (dated by TCRdb to the mid-2010s). About the study as a whole: In model experiments, template switching captured about one uniquely barcoded TCR beta cDNA molecule for every two T cells. Two additional independent replicas of 1 million unique cDNA reads from the same blood draw were analyzed for two donors (one aged 18 to 30 and one aged 80 or older). Donors of different ages were randomly distributed across sequencing lanes to avoid experimental bias. Donors were grouped into four age groups: young (average about 15 years), middle-aged (around 39), aged (around 60) and long-lived (approximately 75). To track age-related changes in TCR beta repertoire diversity, the study relied on deep sequencing normalized with unique cDNA molecular identifiers.

Receptor libraries were prepared by 5' RACE. The listed sequencing device is Illumina HiSeq 2500. A second PCR of roughly 6 to 12 cycles was run with a J-beta primer mix and a sample-barcoded 5' primer. A template-switch 5' adaptor carrying 12 random nucleotides introduced a unique molecular identifier onto each TCR beta cDNA molecule. Each sample yielded at least 3 million CDR3-containing paired-end reads. First-strand cDNA synthesis was performed from all RNA using the Mint cDNA synthesis kit, with priming by a TRBC-specific oligonucleotide. After uracil-DNA glycosylase treatment, a first 18-cycle PCR used universal primers M1SS and BC2_uni_R on all cDNA. In the paper's pipeline: Each sample was normalized by randomly selecting 1 million high-quality reads, each carrying a distinct molecular identifier. Instead of being binned into consensus sequences, reads with shared molecular identifiers were discarded. CDR3 identification, clonotype clustering and error correction used MiTCR with a Q25 quality threshold and the strictest error-elimination algorithm. A nonparametric unseen species model with Euler transformation was used to estimate a lower bound on total TCR beta diversity. TCRdb's own reprocessing of the public reads used fastp at Q25 and MiXCR and kept productive beta chains. Entries are consolidated by CDR3 protein sequence, retaining the most common genes and DNA. These V and J calls derive from TCRdb rather than the authors' analysis. Recorded for this sample are nearly 800,000 distinct CDR3 sequences; approximately 60% of them occurred a single time. In total, the top ten clones hold roughly 26% of the sample.

What the study reported, not specific to this receptor: As age increased, observed TCR beta diversity per million T cells dropped in a roughly linear way, and a significant reduction was already evident by age 40. Since profiling was done on bulk unsorted PBMCs, naive and antigen-experienced compartments could not be conclusively compared. Because donor CMV infection status was unknown, age-related changes in expanded clonotypes were potentially confounded. Estimates of total diversity from one million sequenced T cells were regarded as lower bounds and underestimates. Compared with the aged group, the long-lived group had more naive CD4+ T cells, fewer expanded clones and increased TCR diversity, suggesting age selection. There was a strong correlation between observed TCR beta diversity and the percentage of naive T cells measured by flow cytometry.

Including cysteine and phenylalanine, the CDR3 has 14 amino acids. This entry keeps only the CDR3 DNA: 42 bases, framed from base 1. V and J lose 0 bases and 8 bases, and a span of 14 bases separates them. CDR1 and CDR2 are read off the germline V gene (reference sequence) as DFQATT and SNEGSKA. Systemically healthy Caucasian individuals from Russia, some 36 in total and aged roughly 6 to 100 years, were included as donors. Each donor gave ten milliliters of peripheral blood, collected into EDTA-treated Vacutainer tubes. PBMCs were isolated by Ficoll-Paque density-gradient centrifugation, with at least 6.5 million obtained per sample. Total RNA, at least 5.5 micrograms per sample, was extracted from PBMCs with Trizol reagent. For every donor, an aliquot of PBMCs went through flow cytometry to measure the percentages of naive CD45RAhigh/CD27high T cells.

The chain employs TRBV20-1 and TRBJ1-5, with a tentative D gene TRBD1 over 6 matching bases. The receptor was isolated from a man aged 35 to 55 in good health. The specimen was blood. The CDR3 loop reads CSARDLGGLKPQHF. The base sequence is TGCAGTGCTAGAGATTTGGGGGGGCTTAAGCCCCAGCATTTT.